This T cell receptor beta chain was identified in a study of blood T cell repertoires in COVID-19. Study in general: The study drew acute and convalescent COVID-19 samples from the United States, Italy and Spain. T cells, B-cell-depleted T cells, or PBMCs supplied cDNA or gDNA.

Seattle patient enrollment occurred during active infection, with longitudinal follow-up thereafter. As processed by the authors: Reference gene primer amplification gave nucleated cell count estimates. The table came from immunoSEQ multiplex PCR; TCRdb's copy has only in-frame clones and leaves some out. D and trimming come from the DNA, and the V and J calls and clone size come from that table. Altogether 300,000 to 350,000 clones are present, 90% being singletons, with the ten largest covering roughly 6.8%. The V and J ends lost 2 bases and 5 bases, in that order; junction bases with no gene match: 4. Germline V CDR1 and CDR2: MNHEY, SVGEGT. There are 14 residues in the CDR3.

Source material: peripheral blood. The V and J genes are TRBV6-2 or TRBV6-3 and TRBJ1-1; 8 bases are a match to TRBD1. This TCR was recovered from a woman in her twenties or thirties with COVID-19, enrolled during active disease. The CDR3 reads CASSYDRGRTEAFF. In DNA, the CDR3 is TGTGCCAGCAGTTACGACAGGGGTCGGACTGAAGCTTTCTTT.